What follows are 8 T cell receptor beta chains derived from one specimen sequenced in a study of control samples from healthy donors and cancer patients. Profiling relied on immunoSEQ multiplex PCR, and the TCRdb table lists in-frame clones only, not all of them. The table has over 110,000 clones, roughly 90% seen once. The sequenced material came from blood. These receptors were taken from a man in his thirties or forties in good health.

CDR3 amino acids: CASSLGQGVGYTF. CDR3 DNA: TGTGCCAGCAGCCTGGGACAGGGGGTTGGCTACACCTTC. V gene TRBV11-2 combines with J gene TRBJ1-2; 11 nucleotides align to TRBD1. This CDR3 is built from 13 residues. Germline V gives CDR1 SGHAT, CDR2 FQNNGV. V was pared by 5 bases and J by 7 bases, with 3 bases of the junction left unmatched.

The chain uses TRBV7-2 and TRBJ2-3; 8 bases match TRBD2. The ends lost 3 bases at V and 4 bases at J; junction bases unmatched: 6. Germline loops: CDR1 SGHTA, CDR2 FQGNSA. The CDR3 spans 15 residues. CDR3 sequence (DNA): TGTGCCAGCAGCTTTGGCAGCGGGAGTGCAGATACGCAGTATTTT. As protein: CASSFGSGSADTQYF.

This clone was counted once. The V call is TRBV15, the J call TRBJ2-2; 8 bases match TRBD2. The CDR3 has 16 residues. Losses at the gene ends were 5 bases for V and 1 base for J; bases not matched to a gene: 6. From germline, CDR1 is LNHNV and CDR2 YYDKDF (reference sequence). This chain's CDR3 is CATSPTSGLNTGELFF. DNA for the CDR3: TGTGCCACCAGCCCCACTAGCGGACTGAACACCGGGGAGCTGTTTTTT. The full variable domain, its missing parts supplied by reference TRBV15 and TRBJ2-2, is DAMVIQNPRYQVTQFGKPVTLSCSQTLNHNVMYWYQQKSSQAPKLLFHYYDKDFNNEADTPDNFQSRRPNTSFCFLDIRSPGLGDTAMYLCATSPTSGLNTGELFFGEGSRLTVL.

The sample holds one count of this clone. This chain uses TRBV27 with TRBJ1-1; weak D call: TRBD1 (6 bases). Per the germline V gene, CDR1 is MNHEY and CDR2 is SMNVEV (reference sequence). This CDR3 has 15 amino acids. V was shortened by 5 bases and J by 0 bases, with 13 bases between the two germline ends. CDR3 sequence reads: CASSQIGQMNTEAFF. CDR3 DNA: TGTGCCAGCAGTCAAATCGGACAGATGAACACTGAAGCTTTCTTT.

The chain employs TRBV9 and TRBJ1-1; 10 bases match TRBD1. Germline V gene lookup returns CDR1 SGDLS and CDR2 YYNGEE. This CDR3 has 13 amino acids. The ends lost 4 bases at V and 8 bases at J; junction bases unmatched: 5. CDR3 loop: CASSQRTGGEAFF. The CDR3 DNA is TGTGCCAGCAGCCAACGGACAGGGGGAGAAGCTTTCTTT.

By share, this clone counts as medium-sized. The rearrangement joins TRBV27 to TRBJ1-1, with unresolved D. The CDR3 covers 18 residues. CDR1 MNHEY and CDR2 SMNVEV come from the germline V gene (reference sequence). The V gene lost 5 bases and the J gene lost 2 bases, with 24 bases spanning the gap. DNA for the CDR3: TGTGCCAGCAGTCCAAACCTTAGCGCACAAAACCGTAACACTGAAGCTTTCTTT. It specifies CASSPNLSAQNRNTEAFF.

The chain employs TRBV6-2 or TRBV6-3 and TRBJ2-1; 14 bases fit TRBD2. Per germline, CDR1 MNHEY and CDR2 SVGEGT. The CDR3 contains 16 residues. V lost 2 bases, J lost 7 bases, and 4 bases stayed unmatched. The CDR3 DNA sequence: TGTGCCAGCAGTTACCGGACTAGCGGGAGGTTAAATGAGCAGTTCTTC. The encoded protein is CASSYRTSGRLNEQFF.

The chain recombines TRBV7-2 with TRBJ2-7; TRBD1 aligns across 8 bases. V dropped 0 bases and J dropped 5; count of bases not matched to a gene: 6. The germline gives CDR1 SGHTA, CDR2 FQGNSA. The length of the CDR3 is 15 residues. The CDR3 region is CASSLANRGWHEQYF. CDR3 nucleotide sequence: TGTGCCAGCAGCTTAGCGAACAGGGGGTGGCACGAGCAGTACTTC. Full variable domain (outside the CDR3, taken from reference TRBV7-2 and TRBJ2-7): GAGVSQSPSNKVTEKGKDVELRCDPISGHTALYWYRQSLGQGLEFLIYFQGNSAPDKSGLPSDRFSAERTGGSVSTLTIQRTQQEDSAVYLCASSLANRGWHEQYFGPGTRLTVT.